This T cell receptor beta chain comes out of a study of lymphopenia after photon versus proton radiotherapy. Regarding the study as a whole: Photon-treated patients lost naive T cells and TCR diversity; proton-treated stayed stable.

Note on this clone: Its cognate antigen is unknown.

Profiled with immunoSEQ multiplex PCR; TCRdb holds only in-frame clones, not every one. Of tens of thousands of clones in the sample, roughly 90% are singletons; the top ten hold 2.9%. Germline values: CDR1 SGDLS, CDR2 YYNGEE. Trimming shortened V by 3 bases and J by 2 bases, and 15 bases separated the two germline ends. This CDR3 spans 16 amino acids. This TCR derives from a woman between 65 and 79 years old with pancreatic cancer. Source: peripheral blood, taken from a patient treated with photon-based radiotherapy. V and J are TRBV9 and TRBJ1-3; D perhaps matches TRBD1 (6 bases). This chain's CDR3 is CASSETTGTAGNTIYF. In nucleotides, the CDR3 is TGTGCCAGCAGCGAGACCACAGGGACCGCTGGAAACACCATATATTTT.